The entry below describes one TCR beta chain. Its antigen is unidentified. Gene names are mouse gene names. The CDR3 goes on 1 residue after the read ends, and that part is filled in from the germline J gene. Measured with immunoSEQ multiplex PCR; TCRdb has only the in-frame clones, and not every one. Found here are about 20,000 clones, roughly 72% of them singletons; the top ten hold about 1%. These data originate in a study of tissue T cells after allogeneic stem cell transplantation. Study observations and caveats: This small cohort was clinically heterogeneous, and sampling depth was a limitation. Anatomically similar tissues had similar TCR repertoires within each patient. Blood and spleen captured only part of the tissue TCR repertoire. Few T cell clones were shared across patients, but motif clusters showed tissue-specific shared signatures.

The CDR3 runs 15 residues. Germline trimming cut 4 bases from V and 6 bases from J; bases unmatched to any gene: 8. Germline V gene sequence: CDR1 LGHDT, CDR2 YNNKQL (reference sequence). V is TRBV4 and J is TRBJ2-3; 9 bases map to TRBD1. The TCR originated in a female BALB/c mouse in good health. The mouse line has the MHC haplotype H2-d. Source material: spleen. CDR3 amino acids: CASSFSGTGRETLYF. CDR3 bases read: TGTGCCAGCAGCTTCTCCGGGACAGGGAGGGAAACGCTGTAT.